These 25 T cell receptor beta chains were sequenced from one sample in a study of CD4 T cell repertoires in COVID-19 (dated by TCRdb to about 2021). The method was the immunoSEQ multiplex PCR assay. The source is immuneACCESS, and TCRdb retained only in-frame sequences with V and J called. Part of the clones is not carried over; for the studies checked, unresolved V genes explain less than half of this, and the remainder is unexplained. Across this sample there are some 71,000 clones, with around four fifths seen only once. Roughly 0.5% of the sample belongs to the ten largest clones. According to the study, the label for this sample's time point signals: sample from a COVID-19-recovered individual after infection. The source was CD4+ T cells from peripheral blood, collected after recovery from COVID-19. These receptors were collected from a human donor who had COVID-19.

This chain uses TRBV28 with TRBJ1-3; D gene uncertain. V gave up 4 bases and J gave up 4 bases, with 5 bases separating them. Germline lookup yields CDR1 MDHEN and CDR2 SYDVKM. The CDR3 length is 12 residues. The CDR3 nucleotides read TGTGCCAGCAGTTCACAGGGAAACACCATATATTTT. It yields the protein CASSSQGNTIYF.

This clone is categorized as medium-sized. V usage is TRBV11-3 and J usage is TRBJ2-2; no definite D call. Trimming pared 3 bases from V and 4 bases from J, leaving 6 bases between. Germline V gene lookup returns CDR1 SGHNT and CDR2 YENEEA. The CDR3 consists of 13 residues. DNA for the CDR3: TGTGCCAGCAGCTTTGTGGTCACCGGGGAGCTGTTTTTT. Protein product: CASSFVVTGELFF.

This clone was counted once. The chain's CDR3 is CASSLGGLAGAREQYF. For the CDR3, the DNA is TGCGCCAGCAGCTTGGGAGGACTAGCGGGAGCTCGCGAGCAGTACTTC. The V call is TRBV5-1, the J call TRBJ2-7, with TRBD2 identical over 13 bases. The germline CDR1 and CDR2 sequences are SGHRS and YFSETQ. The CDR3 covers 16 residues. The ends lost 0 bases at V and 6 bases at J; junction bases unmatched: 6.

This clone was detected a few times. The chain carries TRBV10-1 and TRBJ1-2; TRBD1 is a possible D gene (5 bases). CDR3 length equals 15 residues. Germline assignment: CDR1 WNHNN and CDR2 SYGVQD (reference sequence). The V end lost 7 bases, the J end lost 0 bases, and 15 bases lay between the germline ends. The CDR3 loop is CASTDNVGANYGYTF. As DNA, the CDR3 is TGCGCCAGCACGGACAATGTCGGAGCTAACTATGGCTACACCTTC.

The chain has TRBV5-6 and TRBJ2-1, with D unresolved. This CDR3 comprises 16 residues. The germline V gene has CDR1 SGHDT and CDR2 YYEEEE. V dropped 0 bases and J dropped 1 base, with 11 bases sitting between them. CDR3 amino acids: CASSLAEIRSYNEQFF. The CDR3 DNA is TGTGCCAGCAGCTTGGCAGAGATCCGTTCCTACAATGAGCAGTTCTTC.

V is TRBV11-3 and J is TRBJ2-2; no clear D gene. V shed 2 bases and J shed 4 bases, with 11 bases lying between them. This CDR3 comprises 15 residues. Per germline, CDR1 SGHNT and CDR2 YENEEA. The CDR3 DNA follows: TGTGCCAGCAGCTTATATAGTAGCTCCACCGGGGAGCTGTTTTTT. It codes for CASSLYSSSTGELFF.

In this sample, this clone turned up once. The chain joins TRBV29-1 to TRBJ1-2, with D hard to call. The CDR3 covers 11 residues. Germline assignment: CDR1 SQVTM and CDR2 ANQGSEA. The V end lost 5 bases, the J end lost 8 bases, and 12 bases lay between the germline ends. The CDR3 region is CSVRALAGYTF. The DNA for the CDR3 is TGCAGCGTTCGCGCACTTGCAGGCTACACCTTC.

This clone has just one count. This chain uses TRBV18 with TRBJ1-1, with a tentative D call TRBD1 (5 bases). The germline gives CDR1 KGHSH, CDR2 LQKENI. Trimming took off 5 bases at V and 1 base at J, with 17 bases between the two ends. The CDR3 spans 16 residues. CDR3: CASSSHGPGTNTEAFF. The CDR3 DNA reads as TGTGCCAGCTCATCTCATGGGCCCGGGACGAACACTGAAGCTTTCTTT.

This clone was recorded only once. J is TRBJ2-1 and V is TRBV28, with 8 bases matching TRBD2. CDR3 length: 14 amino acids. V dropped 6 bases and J dropped 5; count of bases not matched to a gene: 6. Per the germline V gene, CDR1 is MDHEN and CDR2 is SYDVKM. DNA of the CDR3: TGTGCCAGCAGCTCGGGAGGGCCAAACAATGAGCAGTTCTTC. Residues: CASSSGGPNNEQFF.

The rearrangement links TRBV29-1 to TRBJ1-5; D unclear. Trimming removed 4 bases from V and 7 bases from J, with 14 bases in between. The CDR3 sequence is 13 residues long. Per the germline V gene, CDR1 is SQVTM and CDR2 is ANQGSEA. The CDR3 DNA sequence: TGCAGCGTTGCCCCCGGGAATGCGCAGCCCCAGCATTTT. Amino acids: CSVAPGNAQPQHF.

The chain employs TRBV3-1 (or the pseudogene TRBV3-2) and TRBJ2-3; D call uncertain. The CDR3 contains 15 residues. Germline V gene lookup returns CDR1 LGHDT and CDR2 YNNKEL (reference sequence). V dropped 1 base and J dropped 2 bases, with 10 bases sitting between them. CDR3 coding DNA: TGTGCCAGCAGCCAAGGACCCGGTCCCACAGATACGCAGTATTTT. It yields the protein CASSQGPGPTDTQYF.

This clone has a handful of counts. The chain uses TRBV5-1 and TRBJ2-2; D remains unclear. Trimming removed 4 bases from V and 7 bases from J, with 17 bases in between. The CDR3 covers 15 residues. CDR1 is SGHRS and CDR2 is YFSETQ in the germline V gene. This chain's CDR3 is CASSPASGGIGELFF. The CDR3 DNA is TGCGCCAGCAGCCCCGCCTCGGGTGGGATCGGGGAGCTGTTTTTT.

The gene calls are TRBV6-5 and TRBJ2-7; 7 nucleotides agree with TRBD2. CDR1 is MNHEY, CDR2 SVGAGI, per germline. Trimming removed 2 bases from V and 0 bases from J; junction bases left unmatched: 1. The CDR3 length is 14 residues. For the CDR3, the DNA is TGTGCCAGCAGTTACGGGAGGGTCTCCTACGAGCAGTACTTC. Translation gives CASSYGRVSYEQYF.

The chain carries TRBV30 and TRBJ2-3; TRBD2 matches at 8 bases. After removal of 6 bases from V and 4 bases from J, the junction contained 6 bases not matched to a gene. Germline CDR1 is GTSNPN and CDR2 is SVGIG (reference sequence). The CDR3 consists of 13 residues. DNA for the CDR3: TGTGCCTGCTCAGCGGGAGTCGCAGATACGCAGTATTTT. Translated: CACSAGVADTQYF.

CDR3 amino acids: CASSSGWAKVTDTQYF. CDR3 bases: TGTGCCAGCAGTAGTGGGTGGGCTAAGGTCACAGATACGCAGTATTTT. This sequence joins TRBV25-1 and TRBJ2-3; D gene ambiguous. Trimming shortened V by 5 bases and J by 2 bases, and 17 bases separated the two germline ends. The CDR3 contains 16 residues. CDR1 is MGHDK and CDR2 is SYGVNS in the germline V gene.

The chain links TRBV7-8 to TRBJ2-5, with D possibly being TRBD1 (6 bases). CDR1 and CDR2 from the germline V gene are SGHVS and FQNEAQ. V was trimmed by 6 bases and J by 2 bases, leaving 16 bases between them. CDR3 size: 15 residues. The CDR3 nucleotides read TGTGCCAGCAGGCCGGGTCTGAGGGGGCAAGAGACCCAGTACTTC. The encoded protein is CASRPGLRGQETQYF.

This chain joins TRBV4-1 and TRBJ1-3; D possibly corresponds to TRBD1 (6 bases). The V end was cut by 0 bases, the J end by 2 bases, with 11 bases between. The length of the CDR3 is 16 residues. Germline loops: CDR1 MGHRA, CDR2 YSYEKL. The CDR3 DNA is TGCGCCAGCAGCCAAGATGAAGGGGGGCCTGGAAACACCATATATTTT. Its protein product is CASSQDEGGPGNTIYF.

This clone was seen a single time. The V call is TRBV6-1, the J call TRBJ2-1; 10 nucleotides match TRBD2. V was clipped by 2 bases and J by 5 bases; unmatched bases: 12. CDR3 length: 18 amino acids. Germline V CDR1 and CDR2: MNHNS, SASEGT. The CDR3 loop is CASSERLAGAVYDNEQFF. In DNA form, the CDR3 reads TGTGCCAGCAGTGAAAGGCTAGCGGGGGCCGTCTATGACAATGAGCAGTTCTTC.

The gene calls are TRBV11-2 and TRBJ2-7; the D gene could be TRBD1 or TRBD2 (6 bases each). This CDR3 spans 14 amino acids. V was shortened by 6 bases and J by 7 bases, with 19 bases between the two germline ends. Germline CDR1 SGHAT, CDR2 FQNNGV. Written as DNA, the CDR3 is TGTGCCAGCAGGGAGGGGGGACGCGTGGGAGAGCAGTACTTC. Its protein is CASREGGRVGEQYF.

This chain uses TRBV19 with TRBJ2-1; 7 nucleotides agree with TRBD1. The CDR3 length is 15 residues. Trimming took 3 bases from V and 7 from J; bases not matched to a gene: 9. Germline V gene sequence: CDR1 LNHDA, CDR2 SQIVND (reference sequence). The CDR3 DNA sequence: TGTGCCAGTAGTATGTCTCTCCTCAGGGGGAATGAGCAGTTCTTC. Translated: CASSMSLLRGNEQFF.

V gene TRBV25-1 combines with J gene TRBJ2-4; possibly TRBD1 for D (6 bases). Germline V gene data show CDR1 as MGHDK and CDR2 as SYGVNS. The CDR3 totals 14 residues. V lost 3 bases, J lost 6 bases, and 12 bases lay in between. CDR3 DNA sequence: TGTGCCAGCAGTGATCAGGGGCACGGAAACATTCAGTACTTC. Its translation: CASSDQGHGNIQYF.

The gene calls are TRBV30 and TRBJ2-7; TRBD2 agrees at 8 bases. After removal of 2 bases from V and 0 bases from J, the junction contained 9 bases not matched to a gene. The length of the CDR3 is 16 residues. CDR1 and CDR2 (germline): GTSNPN, SVGIG (reference sequence). The CDR3 bases are TGTGCCTGGAGTCTCCCTAGCGGGTACGCCTCCTACGAGCAGTACTTC. This encodes CAWSLPSGYASYEQYF.

This clone was counted only a few times. The gene calls are TRBV15 and TRBJ1-5; possibly TRBD1 for D (6 bases). This CDR3 contains 16 residues. In germline, CDR1 is LNHNV, CDR2 YYDKDF (reference sequence). Trimming stripped 0 bases from V and 6 bases from J, with 15 bases between. CDR3 protein: CATSRDGLTGIQPQHF. Here the CDR3 DNA reads TGTGCCACCAGCAGAGATGGGCTTACAGGGATTCAGCCCCAGCATTTT.

This chain links TRBV2 with TRBJ1-4, with a possible D match to TRBD1 (6 bases). V was clipped by 5 bases and J by 2 bases, with 15 bases between them. The CDR3 runs 16 residues. Looked up from germline, CDR1 is SNHLY and CDR2 is FYNNEI. This chain's CDR3 is CASSQPGGLTNEKLFF. The CDR3 region has the DNA TGTGCCAGCAGTCAGCCCGGGGGGCTGACTAATGAAAAACTGTTTTTT.

This clone was detected only a few times. The chain has TRBV28 and TRBJ2-7, with D maybe TRBD2 (5 bases). The CDR3 is 11 amino acids. Germline values: CDR1 MDHEN, CDR2 SYDVKM. Trimming left V 4 bases short and J 10 bases short, with 11 bases between. CDR3 protein: CASSSAESQYF. Here the CDR3 DNA reads TGTGCCAGCAGTTCAGCGGAGAGTCAGTACTTC.